The sequence of this T cell receptor (beta chain) was determined in a study of blood T cell repertoires in COVID-19 (TCRdb year 2020). A note on the overall study: Samples from collaborators originated in the United States, Italy and Spain and spanned both the acute and convalescent phases of COVID-19. The material from the prospective study consisted of cDNA or gDNA derived from T cells, B-cell-depleted T cells, or PBMCs. The dataset comprised deeply sampled blood TCRbeta repertoires from subjects exposed to, actively infected with, or recovered from COVID-19. The repertoires were made available in a free public database intended to serve as a resource for research on the immune response to SARS-CoV-2. Samples came from the ongoing ImmuneRACE study (first 160 participants) plus 1,254 subjects from 6 global collaborators. Nearly every sample came with metadata listing a de-identified subject ID, COVID-19 status, age in years and sex. HLA class I and class II types, where available, came from metadata supplied by the sample provider rather than from assay-based typing. Beyond this particular receptor, the publication reports: The quantity of clinical and demographic metadata differed by source and by participant and was supplied without curation.

Collaborating institutions collected whole blood in K2EDTA tubes following their own protocols. For TCRbeta analysis, collaborator samples were shipped as frozen whole blood, as isolated PBMCs, or as DNA extracted from either sample type. Looking up the germline V gene yields CDR1 SGDLS and CDR2 YYNGEE. V is trimmed back by 0 bases and J by 1 base, and the junction contains 4 bases that no gene match accounts for. From cysteine to phenylalanine, the CDR3 is 16 amino acids long. Of all the DNA, just the CDR3 is kept, 48 bases in frame from base 1. To note about this clone: Its antigen target is currently unknown. Base qualities are not at hand, and no much larger clone is one base apart.

The immunoSEQ Assay, a bias-controlled multiplex PCR, was used to amplify TCRbeta CDR3 regions from genomic DNA. In the source study's methods: The number of nucleated cells in each sample was estimated from the amplification of reference gene primers within the assay. To quantify the absolute abundance of each unique TCRbeta CDR3 rearrangement, sequence reads were collapsed and filtered. For each sample, productive Simpson clonality was calculated as the square root of Simpson's diversity index across productive rearrangements. TCRdb stores this immuneACCESS table with in-frame sequences only. Part of the clones is absent; in the studies checked, under half of the shortfall reflects unresolved V genes, and no reason is known for the rest. The V and J calls and clone size come from that table; D and trimming were worked out from the DNA. The sample table shows roughly 140,000 clones, and under 90% are seen once. The ten most abundant clones make up roughly 34% of the sample.

The clonotype comes from a human donor in a cohort sampled during active COVID-19. Source material: peripheral blood. The sequence joins TRBV9 to TRBJ2-5; 9 bases in the junction line up with TRBD2. The CDR3 corresponds to CASSVGLAGSQETQYF. The base sequence is TGTGCCAGCAGCGTAGGGCTAGCGGGGAGCCAAGAGACCCAGTACTTC.